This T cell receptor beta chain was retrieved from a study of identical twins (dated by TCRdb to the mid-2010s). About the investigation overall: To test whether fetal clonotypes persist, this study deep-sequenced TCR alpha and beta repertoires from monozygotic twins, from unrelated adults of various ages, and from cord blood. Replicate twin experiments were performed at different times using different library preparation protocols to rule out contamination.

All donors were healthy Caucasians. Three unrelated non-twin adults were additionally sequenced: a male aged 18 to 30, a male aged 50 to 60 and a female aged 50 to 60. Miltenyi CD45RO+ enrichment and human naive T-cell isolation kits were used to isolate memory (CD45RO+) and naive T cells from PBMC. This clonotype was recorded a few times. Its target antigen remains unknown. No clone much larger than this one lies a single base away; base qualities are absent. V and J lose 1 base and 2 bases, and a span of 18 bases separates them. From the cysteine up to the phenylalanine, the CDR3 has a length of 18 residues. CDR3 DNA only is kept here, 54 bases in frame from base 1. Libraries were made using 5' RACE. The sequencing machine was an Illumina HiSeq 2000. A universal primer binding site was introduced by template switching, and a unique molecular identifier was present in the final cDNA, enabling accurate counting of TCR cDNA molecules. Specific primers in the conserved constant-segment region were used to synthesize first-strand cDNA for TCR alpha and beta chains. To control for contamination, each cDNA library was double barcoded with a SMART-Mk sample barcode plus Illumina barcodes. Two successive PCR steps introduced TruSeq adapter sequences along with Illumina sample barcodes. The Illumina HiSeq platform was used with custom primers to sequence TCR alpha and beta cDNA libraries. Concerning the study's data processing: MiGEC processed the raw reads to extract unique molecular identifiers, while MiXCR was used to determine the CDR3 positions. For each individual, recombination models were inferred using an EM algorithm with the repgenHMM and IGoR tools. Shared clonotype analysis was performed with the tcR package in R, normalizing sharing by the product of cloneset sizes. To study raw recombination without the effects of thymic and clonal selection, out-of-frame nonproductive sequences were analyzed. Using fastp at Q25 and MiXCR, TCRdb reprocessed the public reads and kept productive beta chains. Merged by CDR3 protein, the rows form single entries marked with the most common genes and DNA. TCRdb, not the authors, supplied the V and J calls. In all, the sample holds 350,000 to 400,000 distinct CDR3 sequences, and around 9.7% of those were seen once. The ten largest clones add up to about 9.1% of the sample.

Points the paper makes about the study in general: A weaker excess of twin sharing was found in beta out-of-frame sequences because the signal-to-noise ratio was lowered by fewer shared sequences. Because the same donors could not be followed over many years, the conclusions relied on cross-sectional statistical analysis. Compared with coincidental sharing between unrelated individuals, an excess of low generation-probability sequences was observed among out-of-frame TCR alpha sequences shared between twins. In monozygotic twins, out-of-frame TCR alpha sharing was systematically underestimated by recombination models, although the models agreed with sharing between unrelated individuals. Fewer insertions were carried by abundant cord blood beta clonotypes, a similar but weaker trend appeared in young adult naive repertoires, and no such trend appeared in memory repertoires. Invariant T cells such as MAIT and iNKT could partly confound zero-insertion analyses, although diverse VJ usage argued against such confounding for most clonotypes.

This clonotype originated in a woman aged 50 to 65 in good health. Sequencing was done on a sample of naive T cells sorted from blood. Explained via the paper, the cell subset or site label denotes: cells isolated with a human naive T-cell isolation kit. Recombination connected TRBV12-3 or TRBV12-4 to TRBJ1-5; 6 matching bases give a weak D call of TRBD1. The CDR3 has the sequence CASSLGNTGRGGNQPQHF. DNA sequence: TGTGCCAGCAGTTTAGGAAACACAGGGCGAGGGGGCAATCAGCCCCAGCATTTT.